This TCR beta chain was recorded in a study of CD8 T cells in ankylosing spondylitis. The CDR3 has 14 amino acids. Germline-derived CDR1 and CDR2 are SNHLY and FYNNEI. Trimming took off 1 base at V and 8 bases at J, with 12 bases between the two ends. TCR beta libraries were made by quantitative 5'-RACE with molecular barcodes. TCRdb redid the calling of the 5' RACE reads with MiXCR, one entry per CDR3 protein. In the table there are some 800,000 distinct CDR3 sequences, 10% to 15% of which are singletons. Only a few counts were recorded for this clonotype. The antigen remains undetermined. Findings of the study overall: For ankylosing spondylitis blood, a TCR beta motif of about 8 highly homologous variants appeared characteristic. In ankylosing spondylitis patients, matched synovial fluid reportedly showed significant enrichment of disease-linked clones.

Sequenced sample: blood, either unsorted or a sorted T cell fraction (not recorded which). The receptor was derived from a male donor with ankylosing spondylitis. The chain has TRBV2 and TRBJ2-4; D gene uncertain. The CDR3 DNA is TGTGCCAGCAGTGAAGGACGGACCAGAGACATTCAGTACTTC. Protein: CASSEGRTRDIQYF.